The rows below give T cell receptor beta chains drawn from one sample of a study of CD8+ T cells in alopecia areata. Clones were sequenced by immunoSEQ multiplex PCR, and TCRdb holds only the in-frame ones, with some missing. The repertoire holds around 140,000 clones, about 60% seen once, with under 8% in the top ten. The input for sequencing was CD4+ T cells sorted from blood, taken at week 0. Receptors were obtained from a human donor with alopecia areata. Each CDR3 is given without its conserved first and last residue. D genes are given only for firm matches.

v_call | d_call | cdr3_aa
TRBV7-2 | TRBD1 | ASSSLVGTGGSGANVLT
TRBV2 | TRBD1 | ASRAGTGN
TRBV10-3 | TRBD1 | AISTGGDGYT
TRBV27 | TRBD2 | ASSIWRRGANTGELF
TRBV30 | NA | AWSTVETQY
TRBV7-2 | NA | ASSFWENEKLF
TRBV4-2 | NA | ASSQDPAGYT
TRBV9 | TRBD2 | ASSVGSVVSGGGVMVEQF
TRBV6-1 | NA | ASTTDRRVSYEQY
TRBV30 | NA | ARGGRTEAF
TRBV5-6 | NA | ASSFGAGDQPQH
TRBV7-3 | TRBD2 | ASSQRLAGGNEQF
TRBV29-1 | TRBD2 | SVGLAGGINEQF
TRBV30 | NA | AWKWGITGELF
TRBV5-4 | NA | ASSFERLNTKAF
TRBV9 | NA | ASSVDSSSYNSPLH
TRBV7-9 | NA | ASSLDNQPQH
TRBV7-9 | TRBD1 | ASSLQGSTEAF
TRBV7-8 | TRBD2 | ASSFTSGAYQETQY
TRBV29-1 | NA | SVGRDGNQPQH
TRBV10-3 | TRBD1 | AISESTGGSKQY
TRBV2 | TRBD1 | ASSDGQGAGDTQY
TRBV7-2 | TRBD2 | ASSLGLAGQETQY
TRBV6-5 | TRBD1 | ASSPDRGATYEQY
TRBV19 | NA | ASPRPGYGYT
TRBV4-3 | NA | ASSQDTWNEQY
TRBV2 | TRBD1 | ASRVGQGGNQPQH
TRBV4-2 | NA | ASSQEWGNQPQH
TRBV30 | NA | AWRTPLGYSPLH
TRBV7-3 | NA | ASTIRAGSYEQY
TRBV7-2 | NA | ASGARGAYTDTQY
TRBV12-5 | TRBD1 | ASGEGQGANQPQH
TRBV2 | NA | ASSEGVTGSHGYT
TRBV29-1 | NA | SVDDRLF
TRBV29-1 | NA | SVALQGGDGYT
TRBV9 | NA | ASSSSPGSYNSPLH
TRBV27 | TRBD1 | ASGRGRRYEQY
TRBV4-3 | TRBD1 | ASSLGTGPYGYT
TRBV30 | NA | AWKLQGIEQY
TRBV7-9 | NA | ASSLNGDTQY
TRBV28 | NA | ASSLGGNTHYGYT
TRBV29-1 | NA | SVSQGNSNQPQH
TRBV7-9 | NA | ASSSSGGGELF
TRBV5-1 | NA | ASSLTTRKEETQY
TRBV6-1 | NA | ASSMDGYEQY
TRBV5-1 | TRBD1 | ASSRDREETQY